Each of the 28 T cell receptor beta chains below was sequenced from the same sample in a study of beta chain features in type 1 diabetes. Overall study results and limits: All four CD4+ subsets from Type 1 diabetes patients carried moderately but significantly shorter TCRB CDR3s.

The antigens these receptors bind are not known. cDNA synthesis used the whole RNA isolate, giving expressed TCRB sequences. Assay used: immunoSEQ multiplex PCR; TCRdb lists only in-frame clones, some missing. This sample has some 190,000 clones, with approximately 8.1% found just once. Sequenced: central memory CD4+ T cells from blood. The receptors were sampled from a woman aged 35 to 49 with type 1 diabetes.

The V gene is TRBV6-5, the J gene TRBJ1-2; the D is unclear. V dropped 8 bases and J dropped 7 bases, with 20 bases sitting between them. The CDR3 loop spans 14 amino acids. Germline V lookup: CDR1 MNHEY, CDR2 SVGAGI. The CDR3 region is CASGTPGPGGGYTF. The CDR3 DNA is TGTGCCAGCGGTACCCCGGGCCCCGGAGGTGGCTACACCTTC.

The chain is built from TRBV19 and TRBJ1-2; the D gene is possibly TRBD1 (6 bases). This CDR3 comprises 11 residues. The V gene's germline CDR1 is LNHDA and CDR2 SQIVND (reference sequence). Here the CDR3 DNA reads TGTGTCTTAGGGGCAGGGGAAGGCTACACCTTC. Encoded protein: CVLGAGEGYTF.

This clone has just a few counts. V is TRBV5-1 and J is TRBJ2-1; weak D call: TRBD1 (5 bases). V gave up 4 bases and J gave up 6 bases, with 14 bases separating them. Looked up from germline, CDR1 is SGHRS and CDR2 is YFSETQ. The CDR3 runs to 14 residues. CDR3 nucleotide sequence: TGCGCCAGCAGCCCTCGCCTAGACAGCAATGAGCAGTTCTTC. Translated: CASSPRLDSNEQFF. The full variable domain, completed using reference TRBV5-1 and TRBJ2-1, is KAGVTQTPRYLIKTRGQQVTLSCSPISGHRSVSWYQQTPGQGLQFLFEYFSETQRNKGNFPGRFSGRQFSNSRSEMNVSTLELGDSALYLCASSPRLDSNEQFFGPGTRLTVL.

The CDR3 here is CASSQASGTGNEKLFF. In DNA form, the CDR3 reads TGTGCCAGCTCACAAGCTTCCGGGACAGGGAATGAAAAACTGTTTTTT. This chain joins TRBV18 and TRBJ1-4, with 9 bases that match TRBD1. The J segment lost 5 bases and the V segment lost 4 bases, leaving 8 bases of the junction unmatched. The germline CDR1 and CDR2 sequences are KGHSH and LQKENI. This CDR3 is 16 amino acids long.

This clone was observed a handful of times. The chain uses TRBV4-3 and TRBJ2-7; 9 positions match TRBD1. V lost 0 bases to trimming and J lost 9 bases; unmatched junction nucleotides: 6. Germline V gene sequence: CDR1 LGHNA, CDR2 YSLEER. This CDR3 has 14 residues. The CDR3 region is CASSQDWGQGGQYF. As DNA, the CDR3 is TGCGCCAGCAGCCAAGATTGGGGACAGGGAGGGCAGTACTTC.

This clone was found a few times. The chain uses TRBV6-6 and TRBJ1-6, with 8 bases fitting TRBD1. CDR1 and CDR2 from the germline V gene are MNHNY and SVGAGI (reference sequence). CDR3 length: 12 amino acids. The V segment lost 4 bases and the J segment 18 bases; nucleotides outside the gene matches: 8. CDR3 nucleotides: TGTGCCAGCAGTTCCCCGGGACAGGATGCCCACTTT. It codes for CASSSPGQDAHF.

The chain combines TRBV15 with TRBJ1-5, with 7 nucleotides matching TRBD1. The CDR3 consists of 16 residues. After removal of 0 bases from V and 4 bases from J, the junction contained 6 bases not matched to a gene. Germline V gene sequence: CDR1 LNHNV, CDR2 YYDKDF (reference sequence). As DNA, the CDR3 is TGTGCCACCAGCAGAGAAGAGGGGGCTAGGAATCAGCCCCAGCATTTT. As protein: CATSREEGARNQPQHF.

This rearrangement joins TRBV30 to TRBJ1-1; 7 bases are a match to TRBD1. Germline values: CDR1 GTSNPN, CDR2 SVGIG (reference sequence). V gave up 7 bases and J gave up 3 bases; unmatched junction bases: 2. The CDR3 totals 11 residues. The CDR3 reads CASQGDTEAFF. CDR3 bases: TGTGCCTCTCAGGGGGACACTGAAGCTTTCTTT.

This clone was seen a handful of times. The chain combines TRBV7-2 with TRBJ1-2; 10 bases agree with TRBD1. The J segment lost 5 bases and the V segment lost 4 bases, leaving 4 bases of the junction unmatched. Germline CDR1 reads SGHTA; CDR2 reads FQGNSA. The CDR3 is 14 amino acids. Written as DNA, the CDR3 is TGTGCCAGCAGCTCGGGACAGGGGATTTATGGCTACACCTTC. It encodes CASSSGQGIYGYTF.

CDR3 amino acids: CASSFGQGWYEQYF. As DNA, the CDR3 is TGTGCCAGCAGTTTCGGGCAGGGTTGGTACGAGCAGTACTTC. The chain has TRBV28 and TRBJ2-7; tentative D call: TRBD1 (5 bases). Germline loops: CDR1 MDHEN, CDR2 SYDVKM. Trimming took 3 bases from V and 4 from J, leaving 13 bases between them. The CDR3 has 14 amino acids.

This clone has more than one count but fewer than ten. This chain joins TRBV11-2 and TRBJ2-3, with TRBD2 matching 11 bases. The CDR3 runs 18 residues. Germline assignment: CDR1 SGHAT and CDR2 FQNNGV. Trimming at V came to 2 bases and at J to 2 bases, leaving 9 bases not matched to a gene. CDR3 coding DNA: TGTGCCAGCAGCTTAAGGAGACTAGCGGGGTTAGACACAGATACGCAGTATTTT. Protein sequence: CASSLRRLAGLDTDTQYF.

This clone showed up just a few times. The identical CDR3 is also encoded by other nucleotide sequences in the sample. The chain uses TRBV18 and TRBJ2-5; D is unresolved. V lost 3 bases to trimming and J lost 3 bases, with 8 bases between them. This CDR3 spans 13 amino acids. The germline V gene has CDR1 KGHSH and CDR2 LQKENI. The CDR3 DNA follows: TGTGCCAGCTCACCTAGAACTGAAGAGACCCAGTACTTC. Translating gives CASSPRTEETQYF.

The CDR3 DNA is TGTGCCAGTAGTTCCGCGGGGGGCACAGATACGCAGTATTTT. Amino acids: CASSSAGGTDTQYF. The chain has TRBV19 and TRBJ2-3; 7 bases agree with TRBD2. This CDR3 spans 14 amino acids. V trimming: 5 bases; J trimming: 1 base; junction bases outside the gene matches: 3. Per the germline V gene, CDR1 is LNHDA and CDR2 is SQIVND (reference sequence). Combining the CDR3 with reference TRBV19 and TRBJ2-3 gives the whole variable domain DGGITQSPKYLFRKEGQNVTLSCEQNLNHDAMYWYRQDPGQGLRLIYYSQIVNDFQKGDIAEGYSVSREKKESFPLTVTSAQKNPTAFYLCASSSAGGTDTQYFGPGTRLTVL.

V gene TRBV7-2 combines with J gene TRBJ2-5; 7 bases are a match to TRBD1. Germline lookup yields CDR1 SGHTA and CDR2 FQGNSA. This CDR3 has 15 amino acids. V lost 1 base to trimming and J lost 2 bases; unmatched junction nucleotides: 4. The CDR3 sequence is CASSLGDSWQETQYF. CDR3 nucleotide sequence: TGTGCCAGCAGCTTAGGGGACAGCTGGCAAGAGACCCAGTACTTC.

This clone showed up just a few times. The chain carries TRBV20-1 and TRBJ2-5, with D hard to call. The ends were cut back, 3 bases at V and 4 bases at J, with 3 bases in the middle. Germline V gene data show CDR1 as DFQATT and CDR2 as SNEGSKA (reference sequence). CDR3 length: 10 residues. CDR3 loop: CSASIETQYF. As DNA, the CDR3 is TGCAGTGCTAGCATAGAGACCCAGTACTTC.

The chain combines TRBV6-6 with TRBJ1-6; D perhaps matches TRBD1 (6 bases). The CDR3 sequence is 16 residues long. Per germline, CDR1 MNHNY and CDR2 SVGAGI (reference sequence). V was trimmed by 5 bases and J by 6 bases, leaving 17 bases between them. The CDR3 reads CASSTQGVTFNSPLHF. CDR3 sequence (DNA): TGTGCCAGCAGTACACAGGGAGTAACCTTTAATTCACCCCTCCACTTT.

The chain couples TRBV18 to TRBJ2-7, with D tentatively TRBD1 (5 bases). CDR1 is KGHSH and CDR2 is LQKENI in the germline V gene. V lost 2 bases and J lost 6, with 11 bases in between. This CDR3 spans 13 amino acids. CDR3 nucleotides: TGTGCCAGCTCACCAGGGGCGGATCGCGAGCAGTACTTC. Amino acids: CASSPGADREQYF.

In its sample, this clone was seen a few times. The chain couples TRBV7-2 to TRBJ2-7, with D possibly being TRBD1 (5 bases). V lost 5 bases and J 6 bases, leaving 11 bases between the germline ends. Germline V gives CDR1 SGHTA, CDR2 FQGNSA. The CDR3 covers 12 residues. The CDR3 spells CASSTHQGEQYF. The DNA for the CDR3 is TGTGCCAGCAGCACCCACCAGGGCGAGCAGTACTTC.

This clone was counted only a few times. The rearrangement links TRBV4-3 to TRBJ2-2; tentatively, D is TRBD2 (5 bases). V was trimmed by 5 bases and J by 0 bases, leaving 10 bases between them. CDR3 length equals 15 residues. Germline-derived CDR1 and CDR2 are LGHNA and YSLEER. The CDR3 sequence is CASSTTSANTGELFF. Written as DNA, the CDR3 is TGCGCCAGCAGCACCACTAGTGCGAACACCGGGGAGCTGTTTTTT.

This clone has more than one count but fewer than ten. CDR3 in amino acids: CASSPIFGGIYNEQFF. For the CDR3, the DNA is TGCGCCAGCAGCCCCATCTTCGGGGGGATCTACAATGAGCAGTTCTTC. The chain joins TRBV4-3 to TRBJ2-1; 7 positions match TRBD2. The ends lost 4 bases at V and 3 bases at J; junction bases unmatched: 9. Germline loops: CDR1 LGHNA, CDR2 YSLEER. This CDR3 has 16 residues.

This clone was found a few times. V gene TRBV9 combines with J gene TRBJ2-1; 9 nucleotides align to TRBD2. The CDR3 covers 19 residues. Germline-derived CDR1 and CDR2 are SGDLS and YYNGEE. V lost 2 bases, J lost 0 bases, and 12 bases stayed unmatched. The CDR3 sequence is CASSVDGRGGRTSYNEQFF. The CDR3 DNA reads TGTGCCAGCAGCGTTGATGGGCGGGGGGGCCGAACCTCCTACAATGAGCAGTTCTTC. The entire variable domain, with the rest obtained from reference TRBV9 and TRBJ2-1, is as follows: DSGVTQTPKHLITATGQRVTLRCSPRSGDLSVYWYQQSLDQGLQFLIQYYNGEERAKGNILERFSAQQFPDLHSELNLSSLELGDSALYFCASSVDGRGGRTSYNEQFFGPGTRLTVL.

The V call is TRBV5-1, the J call TRBJ2-3; 8 positions match TRBD1. Looked up from germline, CDR1 is SGHRS and CDR2 is YFSETQ. This CDR3 contains 17 residues. The ends lost 4 bases at V and 2 bases at J; junction bases unmatched: 12. In DNA form, the CDR3 reads TGCGCCAGCAGCACCCAGAGACAGGGGTCAATCACAGATACGCAGTATTTT. Its translation is CASSTQRQGSITDTQYF.

This rearrangement joins TRBV18 to TRBJ2-1, with D perhaps matching TRBD2 (5 bases). The germline V gene encodes CDR1 KGHSH and CDR2 LQKENI. Trimming removed 6 bases from V and 8 bases from J, with 14 bases in between. This CDR3 has 13 residues. CDR3: CASSPGSGDEQFF. CDR3 bases: TGTGCCAGCTCGCCCGGCAGCGGCGATGAGCAGTTCTTC.

This chain uses TRBV7-2 with TRBJ2-7, with 8 positions matching TRBD2. CDR1 is SGHTA and CDR2 is FQGNSA in the germline V gene. V dropped 5 bases and J dropped 2; count of bases not matched to a gene: 5. The CDR3 runs 14 residues. The DNA for the CDR3 is TGTGCCAGCAGCCGAGCGGGAGCCCCCTACGAGCAGTACTTC. It encodes CASSRAGAPYEQYF.

This chain links TRBV5-4 with TRBJ2-1; 11 bases align to TRBD2. The CDR3 is 15 residues long. V was pared by 4 bases and J by 6 bases, with 6 bases of the junction left unmatched. Germline lookup yields CDR1 SGHNT and CDR2 YYREEE (reference sequence). CDR3 residues: CASSPPGLAANEQFF. The CDR3 DNA sequence: TGTGCCAGCAGCCCCCCGGGACTAGCGGCCAATGAGCAGTTCTTC. Full variable domain (rest looked up from reference TRBV5-4 and TRBJ2-1): ETGVTQSPTHLIKTRGQQVTLRCSSQSGHNTVSWYQQALGQGPQFIFQYYREEENGRGNFPPRFSGLQFPNYSSELNVNALELDDSALYLCASSPPGLAANEQFFGPGTRLTVL.

Concerning this clone itself: This sample also contains other DNA sequences that code for the same CDR3. The chain joins TRBV5-6 to TRBJ2-4, with D possibly being TRBD2 (7 bases). V was cut by 5 bases and J by 0 bases, with 9 bases left in between. This CDR3 is 14 amino acids long. From germline, CDR1 is SGHDT and CDR2 YYEEEE. CDR3 nucleotides: TGTGCCAGCAGTAGGGGGGGAGCCAAAAACATTCAGTACTTC. Its protein is CASSRGGAKNIQYF.

This clone has a handful of counts. The chain carries TRBV5-4 and TRBJ1-2; D not certain. V was trimmed by 4 bases and J by 5 bases, leaving 15 bases between them. Germline assignment: CDR1 SGHNT and CDR2 YYREEE (reference sequence). The CDR3 totals 14 residues. CDR3 sequence reads: CASSRSPTEYGYTF. The CDR3 nucleotides read TGTGCCAGCAGCCGAAGTCCCACAGAATATGGCTACACCTTC.

This clone came up a few times. The chain joins TRBV7-8 to TRBJ2-1; 7 bases are a match to TRBD1. The junction had 3 bases not matched to a gene; V was cut back by 3 bases and J by 7 bases. Germline V gives CDR1 SGHVS, CDR2 FQNEAQ. This CDR3 has 13 amino acids. The CDR3 loop reads CASSFGTANEQFF. CDR3 nucleotides: TGTGCCAGCAGCTTCGGGACAGCTAATGAGCAGTTCTTC.